Following are 20 T cell receptor beta chains from one sample sequenced in a study of blood T cell repertoires in COVID-19. This table comes from immunoSEQ multiplex PCR, and its TCRdb copy is limited to in-frame clones, with some not included. The data hold roughly 170,000 clones, with about 85% observed a single time. The sequencing sample was made of peripheral blood. The receptors stem from a man aged 60-69 years with acute or convalescent COVID-19.

The V gene is TRBV9, the J gene TRBJ1-1; a possible D gene is TRBD1 (6 bases). Trimming took 4 bases from V and 1 from J, leaving 23 bases between them. The CDR3 covers 18 residues. Germline V gene data show CDR1 as SGDLS and CDR2 as YYNGEE. Here the CDR3 reads CASSPNLQGPIGNTEAFF. As DNA, the CDR3 is TGTGCCAGCAGCCCAAACTTACAGGGCCCAATAGGGAACACTGAAGCTTTCTTT.

The rearrangement uses TRBV19 and TRBJ1-6; unclear D gene. V shed 7 bases and J shed 0 bases, with 10 bases lying between them. Germline V gene sequence: CDR1 LNHDA, CDR2 SQIVND (reference sequence). The CDR3 totals 15 residues. The CDR3 loop is CASKPSLSYNSPLHF. The CDR3 nucleotides are TGTGCCAGTAAGCCTTCACTCTCCTATAATTCACCCCTCCACTTT.

This clone was recorded once. This chain connects TRBV14 to TRBJ1-4, with D possibly TRBD1 on 6 matching bases. Between the trimmed V and J ends, which lost 2 bases and 0 bases, there was a span of 16 bases. Germline V gene data show CDR1 as SGHDN and CDR2 as FVKESK. The CDR3 runs to 18 residues. The CDR3: CASSQRGGGVATNEKLFF. CDR3 DNA sequence: TGTGCCAGCAGCCAACGAGGAGGGGGGGTTGCAACTAATGAAAAACTGTTTTTT.

The genes are TRBV30 and TRBJ1-2, with 9 bases matching TRBD1. Germline assignment: CDR1 GTSNPN and CDR2 SVGIG (reference sequence). Unmatched junction bases numbered 11, after V lost 6 bases and J lost 0 bases. The CDR3 has 16 residues. The CDR3 loop reads CACERRQGGSNYGYTF. CDR3 bases: TGTGCCTGCGAGAGGAGACAGGGGGGTTCTAACTATGGCTACACCTTC.

V gene TRBV5-4 combines with J gene TRBJ2-3, with TRBD1 matching over 10 bases. This CDR3 is built from 14 residues. CDR1 is SGHNT and CDR2 is YYREEE in the germline V gene (reference sequence). The V gene end was trimmed by 5 bases and the J gene end by 1 base; junction bases not matched to a gene: 1. CDR3 protein: CASSGQGGTDTQYF. The DNA for the CDR3 is TGTGCCAGCAGTGGACAGGGGGGCACAGATACGCAGTATTTT.

The chain combines TRBV24-1 with TRBJ2-2; 8 nucleotides agree with TRBD2. The CDR3 runs 15 residues. Germline assignment: CDR1 KGHDR and CDR2 SFDVKD. V gave up 5 bases and J gave up 6 bases; unmatched junction bases: 7. CDR3 sequence: CATSAPGLGPGELFF. The CDR3 DNA reads as TGTGCCACCAGTGCTCCGGGACTAGGGCCCGGGGAGCTGTTTTTT.

The genes are TRBV6-1 and TRBJ1-1; unclear D gene. The length of the CDR3 is 14 residues. Germline values: CDR1 MNHNS, CDR2 SASEGT. V shed 3 bases and J shed 5 bases, with 13 bases lying between them. This CDR3 is CASSDLRRGTEAFF. The CDR3 coding sequence is TGTGCCAGCAGTGACCTCAGGCGGGGAACTGAAGCTTTCTTT.

This chain links TRBV18 with TRBJ2-1; 7 bases are a match to TRBD1. In germline, CDR1 is KGHSH, CDR2 LQKENI. The CDR3 totals 14 residues. Trimming removed 6 bases from V and 1 base from J; junction bases left unmatched: 3. The CDR3 loop reads CASSPGQSYNEQFF. The DNA for the CDR3 is TGTGCCAGCTCGCCGGGACAGTCCTACAATGAGCAGTTCTTC.

CDR3 bases: TGTGCCAGCAGCTCGAGGGGGGGTCCTGCTTTCTTT. It encodes CASSSRGGPAFF. The V call is TRBV5-6, the J call TRBJ1-1, with D maybe TRBD1 (6 bases). CDR1 is SGHDT, CDR2 YYEEEE, per germline. CDR3 size: 12 residues. V was cut by 3 bases and J by 11 bases, with 14 bases left in between.

This clone has more than one count but fewer than ten. V gene TRBV9 combines with J gene TRBJ2-7; D is perhaps TRBD2 (6 bases). V dropped 0 bases and J dropped 4 bases, with 14 bases sitting between them. The CDR3 contains 15 residues. Germline CDR1 SGDLS, CDR2 YYNGEE. CDR3: CASSVAGDSAYEQYF. The CDR3 DNA is TGTGCCAGCAGCGTAGCCGGGGACTCCGCGTACGAGCAGTACTTC.

The V and J genes are TRBV12-3 or TRBV12-4 and TRBJ1-4, with TRBD1 as a possible D gene (6 bases). The V end lost 2 bases, the J end lost 7 bases, and 8 bases lay between the germline ends. CDR3 size: 13 residues. CDR3 amino acids: CASSLQGSEKLFF. CDR3 DNA sequence: TGTGCCAGCAGTTTACAGGGGAGTGAAAAACTGTTTTTT.

V usage is TRBV7-2 and J usage is TRBJ2-1, with 16 positions matching TRBD2. The CDR3 spans 15 residues. J gave up 10 bases and V 3 bases, and 3 bases lay outside the gene matches. Per the germline V gene, CDR1 is SGHTA and CDR2 is FQGNSA. CDR3 DNA: TGTGCCAGCAGCTTGGCGGGACTAGCGGGAGGGGAGCAGTTCTTC. It encodes CASSLAGLAGGEQFF.

The chain joins TRBV6-5 to TRBJ1-3; tentatively, D is TRBD1 (5 bases). Trimming took 6 bases from V and 2 from J, leaving 14 bases between them. Germline assignment: CDR1 MNHEY and CDR2 SVGAGI. The CDR3 has 15 amino acids. The CDR3 reads CASSTRAFAGNTIYF. In DNA form, the CDR3 reads TGTGCCAGCAGCACCAGGGCTTTCGCTGGAAACACCATATATTTT.

The chain combines TRBV6-5 with TRBJ1-6; D gene ambiguous. CDR3 length: 12 residues. V was clipped by 7 bases and J by 4 bases, with 5 bases between them. Germline-derived CDR1 and CDR2 are MNHEY and SVGAGI. The CDR3 nucleotides read TGTGCCAGCAACAGATATAATTCACCCCTCCACTTT. This gives the protein CASNRYNSPLHF.

This chain joins TRBV14 and TRBJ1-2, with 7 bases aligning to TRBD1. Trimming cost V 3 bases and J 4 bases; bases outside gene matches: 8. The CDR3 sequence is 15 residues long. CDR1 and CDR2 (germline): SGHDN, FVKESK. As DNA, the CDR3 is TGTGCCAGCAGCCATTACAGGGGCATGGGCTATGGCTACACCTTC. This sequence encodes CASSHYRGMGYGYTF.

The V gene is TRBV28, the J gene TRBJ1-2; 7 bases agree with TRBD1. The V gene end was trimmed by 10 bases and the J gene end by 2 bases; junction bases not matched to a gene: 4. The CDR3 is 12 residues long. Germline V gene data show CDR1 as MDHEN and CDR2 as SYDVKM. The CDR3 loop reads CATTGQNYGYTF. CDR3 in DNA: TGTGCCACCACGGGACAGAACTATGGCTACACCTTC.

This rearrangement joins TRBV4-2 to TRBJ1-2; D is uncertain. The CDR3 is 16 residues long. Germline V gene sequence: CDR1 LGHNA, CDR2 YNFKEQ. Trimming left V 0 bases short and J 1 base short, with 12 bases between. Here the CDR3 DNA reads TGTGCCAGCAGCCAAGATGACTCAGCTATTAACTATGGCTACACCTTC. Translation: CASSQDDSAINYGYTF.

V usage is TRBV4-1 and J usage is TRBJ2-1; 8 nucleotides align to TRBD2. Germline loops: CDR1 MGHRA, CDR2 YSYEKL. The V gene end was trimmed by 0 bases and the J gene end by 7 bases; junction bases not matched to a gene: 14. This CDR3 is built from 18 residues. This chain's CDR3 is CASSQEQGLAGYWNEQFF. In DNA form, the CDR3 reads TGCGCCAGCAGCCAAGAGCAAGGCCTAGCGGGTTATTGGAATGAGCAGTTCTTC.

This chain uses TRBV6-5 with TRBJ1-1; 7 bases map to TRBD1. The CDR3 is 14 amino acids. Germline V gene sequence: CDR1 MNHEY, CDR2 SVGAGI. V lost 6 bases and J lost 6; bases outside the gene matches: 10. CDR3 sequence: CASRPSGGFAEAFF. The CDR3 coding sequence is TGTGCCAGCAGGCCTTCAGGGGGTTTCGCTGAAGCTTTCTTT.

The rearrangement joins TRBV5-1 to TRBJ2-5; 12 bases agree with TRBD1. The CDR3 spans 14 residues. The ends lost 6 bases at V and 5 bases at J; junction bases unmatched: 5. Germline CDR1 and CDR2: SGHRS and YFSETQ. DNA of the CDR3: TGCGCCAGCACCGGGACAGGGGGCCGGGAGACCCAGTACTTC. This codes for CASTGTGGRETQYF.